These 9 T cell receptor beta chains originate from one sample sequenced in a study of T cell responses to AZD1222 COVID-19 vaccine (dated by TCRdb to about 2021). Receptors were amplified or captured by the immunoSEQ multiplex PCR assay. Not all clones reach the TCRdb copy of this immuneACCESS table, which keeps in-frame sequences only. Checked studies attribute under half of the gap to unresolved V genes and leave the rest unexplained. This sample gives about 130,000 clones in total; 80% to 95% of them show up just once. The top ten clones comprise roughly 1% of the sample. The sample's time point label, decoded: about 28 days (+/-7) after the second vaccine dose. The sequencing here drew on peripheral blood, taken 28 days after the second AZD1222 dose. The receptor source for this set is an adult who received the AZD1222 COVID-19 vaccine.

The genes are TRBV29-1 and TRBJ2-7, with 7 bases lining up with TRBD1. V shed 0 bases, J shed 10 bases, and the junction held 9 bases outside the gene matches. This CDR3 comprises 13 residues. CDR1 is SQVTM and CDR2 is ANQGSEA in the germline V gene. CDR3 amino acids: CSVEDPGGQAQYF. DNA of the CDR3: TGCAGCGTTGAAGATCCCGGAGGACAGGCCCAGTACTTC.

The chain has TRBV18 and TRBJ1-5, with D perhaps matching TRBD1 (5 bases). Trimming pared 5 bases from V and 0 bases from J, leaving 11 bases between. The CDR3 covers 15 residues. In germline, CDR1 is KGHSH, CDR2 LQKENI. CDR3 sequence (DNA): TGTGCCAGCTCAGACGGACAACTTAGCAATCAGCCCCAGCATTTT. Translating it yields CASSDGQLSNQPQHF. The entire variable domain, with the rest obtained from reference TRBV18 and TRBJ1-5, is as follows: NAGVMQNPRHLVRRRGQEARLRCSPMKGHSHVYWYRQLPEEGLKFMVYLQKENIIDESGMPKERFSAEFPKEGPSILRIQQVVRGDSAAYFCASSDGQLSNQPQHFGDGTRLSIL.

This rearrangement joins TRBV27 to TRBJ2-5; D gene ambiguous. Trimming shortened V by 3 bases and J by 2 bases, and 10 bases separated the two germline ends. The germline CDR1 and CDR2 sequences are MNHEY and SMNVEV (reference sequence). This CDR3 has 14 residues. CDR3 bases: TGTGCCAGCAGTTTGGCAGGCCCGCAAGAGACCCAGTACTTC. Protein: CASSLAGPQETQYF.

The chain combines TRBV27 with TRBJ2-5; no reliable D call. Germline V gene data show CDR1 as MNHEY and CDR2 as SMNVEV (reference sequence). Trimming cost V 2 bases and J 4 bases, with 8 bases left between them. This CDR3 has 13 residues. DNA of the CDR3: TGTGCCAGCAGTTTACCTAGTTTAGAGACCCAGTACTTC. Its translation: CASSLPSLETQYF.

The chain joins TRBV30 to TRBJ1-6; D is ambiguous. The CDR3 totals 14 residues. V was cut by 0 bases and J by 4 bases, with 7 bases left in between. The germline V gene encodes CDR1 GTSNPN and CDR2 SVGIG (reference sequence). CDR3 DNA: TGTGCCTGGAGTGTACACGATTATAATTCACCCCTCCACTTT. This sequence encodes CAWSVHDYNSPLHF.

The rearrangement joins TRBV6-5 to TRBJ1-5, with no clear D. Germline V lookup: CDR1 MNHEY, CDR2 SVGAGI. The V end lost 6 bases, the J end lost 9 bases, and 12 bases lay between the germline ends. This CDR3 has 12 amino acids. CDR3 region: CASRNRIMPQHF. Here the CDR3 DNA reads TGTGCCAGCAGGAACAGAATCATGCCCCAGCATTTT.

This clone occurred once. CDR3 coding DNA: TGTGCCAGCAGCCTGACAGGGGCTCGGGGCTACCGTAATGAAAAACTGTTTTTT. This gives the protein CASSLTGARGYRNEKLFF. The chain combines TRBV7-2 with TRBJ1-4, with 8 bases matching TRBD1. This CDR3 is 18 amino acids long. Trimming removed 5 bases from V and 4 bases from J; junction bases left unmatched: 15. CDR1 and CDR2 (germline): SGHTA, FQGNSA.

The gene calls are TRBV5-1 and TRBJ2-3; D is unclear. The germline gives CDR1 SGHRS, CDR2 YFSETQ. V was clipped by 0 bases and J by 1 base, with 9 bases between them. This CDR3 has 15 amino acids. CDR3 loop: CASSLGNPRTDTQYF. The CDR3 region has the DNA TGCGCCAGCAGCTTGGGTAATCCACGCACAGATACGCAGTATTTT. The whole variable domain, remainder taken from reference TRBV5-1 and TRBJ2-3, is KAGVTQTPRYLIKTRGQQVTLSCSPISGHRSVSWYQQTPGQGLQFLFEYFSETQRNKGNFPGRFSGRQFSNSRSEMNVSTLELGDSALYLCASSLGNPRTDTQYFGPGTRLTVL.

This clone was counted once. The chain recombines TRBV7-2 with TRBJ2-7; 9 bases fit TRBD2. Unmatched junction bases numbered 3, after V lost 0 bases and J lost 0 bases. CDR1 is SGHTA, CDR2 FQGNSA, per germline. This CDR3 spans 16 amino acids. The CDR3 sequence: CASSLAASGVSYEQYF. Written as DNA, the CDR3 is TGTGCCAGCAGCTTAGCGGCTAGCGGGGTCTCCTACGAGCAGTACTTC.